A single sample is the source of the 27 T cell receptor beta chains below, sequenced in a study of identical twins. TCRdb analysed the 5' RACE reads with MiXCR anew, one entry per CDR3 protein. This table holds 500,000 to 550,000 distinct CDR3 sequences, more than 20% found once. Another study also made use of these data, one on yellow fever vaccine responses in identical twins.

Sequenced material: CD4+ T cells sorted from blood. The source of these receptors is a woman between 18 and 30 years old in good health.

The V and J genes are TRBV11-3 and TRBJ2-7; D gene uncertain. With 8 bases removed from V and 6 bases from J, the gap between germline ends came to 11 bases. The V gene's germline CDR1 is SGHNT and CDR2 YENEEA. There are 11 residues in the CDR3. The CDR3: CASRNTREQYF. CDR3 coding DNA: TGTGCCAGCCGGAACACTCGCGAGCAGTACTTC.

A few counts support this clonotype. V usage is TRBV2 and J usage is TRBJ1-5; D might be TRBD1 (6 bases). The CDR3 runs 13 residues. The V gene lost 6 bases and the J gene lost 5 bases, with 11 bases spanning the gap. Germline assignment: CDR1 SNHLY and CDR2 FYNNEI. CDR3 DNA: TGTGCCAGCAGCGTGGCAGGGGATCAGCCCCAGCATTTT. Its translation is CASSVAGDQPQHF. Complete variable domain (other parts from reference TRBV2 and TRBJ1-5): EPEVTQTPSHQVTQMGQEVILRCVPISNHLYFYWYRQILGQKVEFLVSFYNNEISEKSEIFDDQFSVERPDGSNFTLKIRSTKLEDSAMYFCASSVAGDQPQHFGDGTRLSIL.

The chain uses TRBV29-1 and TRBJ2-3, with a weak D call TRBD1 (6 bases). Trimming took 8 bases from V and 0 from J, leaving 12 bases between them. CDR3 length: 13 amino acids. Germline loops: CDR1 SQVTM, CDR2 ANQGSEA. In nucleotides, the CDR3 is TGCAGCTCCCACGGACAGAGCACAGATACGCAGTATTTT. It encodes CSSHGQSTDTQYF.

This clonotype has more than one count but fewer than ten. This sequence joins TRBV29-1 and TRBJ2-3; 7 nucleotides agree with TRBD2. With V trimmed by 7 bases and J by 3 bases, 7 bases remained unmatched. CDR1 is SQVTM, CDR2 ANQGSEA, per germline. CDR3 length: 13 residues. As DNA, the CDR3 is TGCAGCGCCGGGAGGACTGGGACAGATACGCAGTATTTT. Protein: CSAGRTGTDTQYF.

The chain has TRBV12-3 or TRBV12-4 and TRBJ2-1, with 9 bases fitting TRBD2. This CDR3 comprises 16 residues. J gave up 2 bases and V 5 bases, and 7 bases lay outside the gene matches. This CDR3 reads CASSAILAGTYNEQFF. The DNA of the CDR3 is TGTGCCAGCAGTGCCATTCTAGCGGGAACCTACAATGAGCAGTTCTTC.

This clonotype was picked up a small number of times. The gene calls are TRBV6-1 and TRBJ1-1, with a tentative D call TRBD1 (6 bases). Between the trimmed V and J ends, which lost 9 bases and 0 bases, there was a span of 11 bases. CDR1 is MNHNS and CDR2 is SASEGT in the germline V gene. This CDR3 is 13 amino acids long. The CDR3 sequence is CASTQGMNTEAFF. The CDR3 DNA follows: TGTGCCAGTACACAGGGAATGAACACTGAAGCTTTCTTT.

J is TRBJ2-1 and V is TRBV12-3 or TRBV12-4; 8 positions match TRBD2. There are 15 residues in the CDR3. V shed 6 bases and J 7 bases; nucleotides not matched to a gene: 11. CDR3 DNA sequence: TGTGCCAGCAGAGGTTCGGGACTAGAATTGAATGAGCAGTTCTTC. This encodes CASRGSGLELNEQFF.

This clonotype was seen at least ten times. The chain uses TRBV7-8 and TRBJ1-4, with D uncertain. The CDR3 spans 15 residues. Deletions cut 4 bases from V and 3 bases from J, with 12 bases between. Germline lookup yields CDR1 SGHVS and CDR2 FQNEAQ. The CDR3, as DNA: TGTGCCAGCAGCTCCAGTGAACGAGCTAATGAAAAACTGTTTTTT. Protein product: CASSSSERANEKLFF.

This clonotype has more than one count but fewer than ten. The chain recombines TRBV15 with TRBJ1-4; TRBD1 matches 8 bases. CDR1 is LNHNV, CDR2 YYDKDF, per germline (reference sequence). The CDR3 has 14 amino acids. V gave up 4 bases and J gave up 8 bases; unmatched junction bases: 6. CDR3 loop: CATSTGQGVEKLFF. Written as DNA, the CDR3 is TGTGCCACCAGCACCGGACAGGGTGTGGAAAAACTGTTTTTT. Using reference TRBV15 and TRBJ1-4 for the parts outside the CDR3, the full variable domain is DAMVIQNPRYQVTQFGKPVTLSCSQTLNHNVMYWYQQKSSQAPKLLFHYYDKDFNNEADTPDNFQSRRPNTSFCFLDIRSPGLGDTAMYLCATSTGQGVEKLFFGSGTQLSVL.

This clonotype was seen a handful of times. CDR3 sequence (DNA): TGTGCCACCCGGACCTTCGGGAACACTGAAGCTTTCTTT. Its protein product is CATRTFGNTEAFF. The chain joins TRBV15 to TRBJ1-1, with D uncertain. There are 13 residues in the CDR3. Looked up from germline, CDR1 is LNHNV and CDR2 is YYDKDF (reference sequence). Trimming pared 8 bases from V and 1 base from J, leaving 11 bases between.

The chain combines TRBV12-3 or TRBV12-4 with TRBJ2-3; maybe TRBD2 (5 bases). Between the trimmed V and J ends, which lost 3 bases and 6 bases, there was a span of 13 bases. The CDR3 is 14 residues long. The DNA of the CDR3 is TGTGCCAGCAGTTTGAGGGCTAAATGGGATACGCAGTATTTT. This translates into CASSLRAKWDTQYF.

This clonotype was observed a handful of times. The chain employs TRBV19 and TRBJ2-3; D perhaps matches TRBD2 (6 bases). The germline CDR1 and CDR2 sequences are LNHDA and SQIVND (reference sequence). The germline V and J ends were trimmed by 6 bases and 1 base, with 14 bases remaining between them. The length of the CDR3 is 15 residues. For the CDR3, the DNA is TGTGCCAGTAGAACCCGACTAGAGCGCACAGATACGCAGTATTTT. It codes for CASRTRLERTDTQYF.

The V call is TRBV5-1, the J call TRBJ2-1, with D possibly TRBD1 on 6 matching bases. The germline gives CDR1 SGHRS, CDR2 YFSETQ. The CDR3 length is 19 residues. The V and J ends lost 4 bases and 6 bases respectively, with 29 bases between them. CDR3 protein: CASSPHQPRDNFMANEQFF. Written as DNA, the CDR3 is TGCGCCAGCAGCCCCCACCAACCCCGGGACAATTTTATGGCCAATGAGCAGTTCTTC. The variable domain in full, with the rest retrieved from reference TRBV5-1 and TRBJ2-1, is KAGVTQTPRYLIKTRGQQVTLSCSPISGHRSVSWYQQTPGQGLQFLFEYFSETQRNKGNFPGRFSGRQFSNSRSEMNVSTLELGDSALYLCASSPHQPRDNFMANEQFFGPGTRLTVL.

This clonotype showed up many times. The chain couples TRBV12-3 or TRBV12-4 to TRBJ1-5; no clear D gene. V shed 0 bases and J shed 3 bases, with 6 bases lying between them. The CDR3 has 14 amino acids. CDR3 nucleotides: TGTGCCAGCAGTTTAGCGGGGTTCAATCAGCCCCAGCATTTT. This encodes CASSLAGFNQPQHF.

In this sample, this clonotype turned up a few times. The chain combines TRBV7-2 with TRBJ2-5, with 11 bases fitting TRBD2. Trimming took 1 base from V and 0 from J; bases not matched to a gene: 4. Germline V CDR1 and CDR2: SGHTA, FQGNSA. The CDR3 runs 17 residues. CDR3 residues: CASSLERLAGYQETQYF. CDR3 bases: TGTGCCAGCAGCTTAGAGCGACTAGCGGGATACCAAGAGACCCAGTACTTC.

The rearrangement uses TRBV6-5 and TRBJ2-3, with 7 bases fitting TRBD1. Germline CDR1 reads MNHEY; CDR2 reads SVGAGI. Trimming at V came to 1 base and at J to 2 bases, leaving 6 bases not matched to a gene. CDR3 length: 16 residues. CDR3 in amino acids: CASSYLQGISTDTQYF. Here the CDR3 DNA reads TGTGCCAGCAGTTACTTACAGGGGATTTCCACAGATACGCAGTATTTT.

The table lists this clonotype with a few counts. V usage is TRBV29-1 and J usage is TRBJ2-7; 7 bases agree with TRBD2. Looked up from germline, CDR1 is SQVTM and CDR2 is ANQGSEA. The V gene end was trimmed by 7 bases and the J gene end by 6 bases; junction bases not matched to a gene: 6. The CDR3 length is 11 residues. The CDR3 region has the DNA TGCAGCGCGCGGGGGACGGGCGAGCAGTACTTC. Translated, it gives CSARGTGEQYF.

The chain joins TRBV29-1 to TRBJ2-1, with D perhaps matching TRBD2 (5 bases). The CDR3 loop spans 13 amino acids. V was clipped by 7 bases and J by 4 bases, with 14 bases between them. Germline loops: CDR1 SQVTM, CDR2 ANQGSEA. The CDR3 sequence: CSEHVRGYNEQFF. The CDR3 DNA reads TGCAGCGAGCACGTTCGGGGTTACAATGAGCAGTTCTTC.

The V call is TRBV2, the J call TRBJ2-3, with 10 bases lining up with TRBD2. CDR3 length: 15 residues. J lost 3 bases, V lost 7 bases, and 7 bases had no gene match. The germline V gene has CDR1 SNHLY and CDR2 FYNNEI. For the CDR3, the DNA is TGTGCCAGCACTCCTAGCGGGGGATCAACAGATACGCAGTATTTT. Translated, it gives CASTPSGGSTDTQYF.

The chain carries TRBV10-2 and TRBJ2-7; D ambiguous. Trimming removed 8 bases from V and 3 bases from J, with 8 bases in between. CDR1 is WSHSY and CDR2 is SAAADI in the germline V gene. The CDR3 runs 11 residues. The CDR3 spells CASSKGYEQYF. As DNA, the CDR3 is TGCGCCAGCTCCAAAGGCTACGAGCAGTACTTC.

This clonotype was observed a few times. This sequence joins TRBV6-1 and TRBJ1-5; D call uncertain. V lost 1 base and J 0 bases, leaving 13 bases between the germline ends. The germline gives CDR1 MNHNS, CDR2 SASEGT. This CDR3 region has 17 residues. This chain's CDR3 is CASSEVLAQSSNQPQHF. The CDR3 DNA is TGTGCCAGCAGTGAAGTTCTGGCACAGAGTAGCAATCAGCCCCAGCATTTT.

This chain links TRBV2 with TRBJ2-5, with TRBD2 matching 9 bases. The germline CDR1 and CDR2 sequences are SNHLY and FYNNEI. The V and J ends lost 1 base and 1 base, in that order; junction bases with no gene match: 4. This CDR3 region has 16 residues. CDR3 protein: CASSEVRAGGQETQYF. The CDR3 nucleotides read TGTGCCAGCAGTGAAGTAAGAGCGGGGGGCCAAGAGACCCAGTACTTC.

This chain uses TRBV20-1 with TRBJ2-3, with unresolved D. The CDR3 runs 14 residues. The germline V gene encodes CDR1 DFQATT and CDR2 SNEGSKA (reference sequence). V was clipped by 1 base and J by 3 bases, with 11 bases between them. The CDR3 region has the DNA TGCAGTGCTAGAGTCGGCCCGTCGACAGATACGCAGTATTTT. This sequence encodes CSARVGPSTDTQYF.

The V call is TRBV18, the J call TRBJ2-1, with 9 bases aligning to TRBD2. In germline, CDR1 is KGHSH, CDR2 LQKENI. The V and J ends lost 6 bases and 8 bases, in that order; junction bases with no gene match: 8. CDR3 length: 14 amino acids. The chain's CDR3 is CASSRLAVRDEQFF. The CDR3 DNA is TGTGCCAGCTCCCGACTAGCGGTTAGGGATGAGCAGTTCTTC.

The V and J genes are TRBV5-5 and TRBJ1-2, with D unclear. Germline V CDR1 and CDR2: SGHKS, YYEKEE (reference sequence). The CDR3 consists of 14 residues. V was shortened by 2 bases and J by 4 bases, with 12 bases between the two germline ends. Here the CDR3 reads CASSFAGEGYGYTF. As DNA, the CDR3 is TGTGCCAGCAGCTTTGCCGGGGAGGGCTATGGCTACACCTTC.

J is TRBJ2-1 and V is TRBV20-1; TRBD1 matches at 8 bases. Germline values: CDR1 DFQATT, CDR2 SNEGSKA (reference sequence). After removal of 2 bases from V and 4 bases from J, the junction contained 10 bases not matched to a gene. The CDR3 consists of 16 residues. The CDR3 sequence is CSARIGGTGGYNEQFF. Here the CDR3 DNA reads TGCAGTGCTAGAATAGGGGGGACAGGAGGGTACAATGAGCAGTTCTTC.

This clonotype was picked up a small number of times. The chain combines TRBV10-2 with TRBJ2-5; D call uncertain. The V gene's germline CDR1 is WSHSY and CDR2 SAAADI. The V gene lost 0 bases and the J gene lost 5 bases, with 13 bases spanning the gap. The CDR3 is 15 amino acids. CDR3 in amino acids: CASSESLSVVETQYF. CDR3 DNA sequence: TGCGCCAGCAGTGAGTCGCTCTCGGTTGTCGAGACCCAGTACTTC.